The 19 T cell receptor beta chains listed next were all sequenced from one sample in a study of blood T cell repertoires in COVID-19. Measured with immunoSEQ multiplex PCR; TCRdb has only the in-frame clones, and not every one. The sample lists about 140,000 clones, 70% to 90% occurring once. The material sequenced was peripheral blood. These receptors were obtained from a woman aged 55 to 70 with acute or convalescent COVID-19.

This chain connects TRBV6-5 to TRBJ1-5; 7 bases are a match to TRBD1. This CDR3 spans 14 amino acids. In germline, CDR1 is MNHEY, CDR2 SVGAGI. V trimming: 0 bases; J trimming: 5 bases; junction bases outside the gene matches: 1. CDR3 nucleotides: TGTGCCAGCAGTTACTCCAGGGGGGATCAGCCCCAGCATTTT. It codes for CASSYSRGDQPQHF.

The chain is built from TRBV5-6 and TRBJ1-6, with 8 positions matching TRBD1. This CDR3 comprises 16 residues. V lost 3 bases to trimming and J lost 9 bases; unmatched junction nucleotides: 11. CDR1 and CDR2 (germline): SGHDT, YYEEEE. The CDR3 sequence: CASSSTWTGPGSPLHF. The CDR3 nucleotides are TGTGCCAGCAGCTCCACCTGGACAGGGCCGGGTTCACCCCTCCACTTT.

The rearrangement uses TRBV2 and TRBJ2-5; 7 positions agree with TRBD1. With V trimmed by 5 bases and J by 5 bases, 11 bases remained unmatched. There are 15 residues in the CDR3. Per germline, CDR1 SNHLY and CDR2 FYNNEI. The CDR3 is CASSLTTGAGETQYF. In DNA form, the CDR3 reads TGTGCCAGCAGTTTAACAACAGGGGCAGGGGAGACCCAGTACTTC.

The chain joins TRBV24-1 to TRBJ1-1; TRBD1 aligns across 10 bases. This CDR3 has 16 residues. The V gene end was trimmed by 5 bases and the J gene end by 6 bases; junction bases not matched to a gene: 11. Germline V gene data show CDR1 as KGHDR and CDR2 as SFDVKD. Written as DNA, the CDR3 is TGTGCCACCAGTGGAACCGGGACAGGGGAAAGGGCTGAAGCTTTCTTT. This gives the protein CATSGTGTGERAEAFF.

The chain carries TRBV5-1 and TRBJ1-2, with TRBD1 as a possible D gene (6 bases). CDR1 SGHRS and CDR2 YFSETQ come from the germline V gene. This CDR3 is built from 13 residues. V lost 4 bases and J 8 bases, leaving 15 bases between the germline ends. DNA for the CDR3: TGCGCCAGCAGCCTTGGGGGGGCTGGAGGCTACACCTTC. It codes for CASSLGGAGGYTF.

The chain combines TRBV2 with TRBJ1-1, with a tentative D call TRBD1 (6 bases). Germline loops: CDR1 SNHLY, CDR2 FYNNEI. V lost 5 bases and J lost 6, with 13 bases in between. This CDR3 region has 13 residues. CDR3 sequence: CASSLQGAAEAFF. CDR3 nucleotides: TGTGCCAGCAGTTTACAGGGCGCCGCTGAAGCTTTCTTT.

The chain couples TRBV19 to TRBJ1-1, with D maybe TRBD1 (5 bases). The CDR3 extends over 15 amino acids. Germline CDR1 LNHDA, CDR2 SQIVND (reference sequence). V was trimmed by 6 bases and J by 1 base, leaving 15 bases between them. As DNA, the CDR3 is TGTGCCAGTAGAGCCCAGGGAACGACGAACACTGAAGCTTTCTTT. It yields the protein CASRAQGTTNTEAFF.

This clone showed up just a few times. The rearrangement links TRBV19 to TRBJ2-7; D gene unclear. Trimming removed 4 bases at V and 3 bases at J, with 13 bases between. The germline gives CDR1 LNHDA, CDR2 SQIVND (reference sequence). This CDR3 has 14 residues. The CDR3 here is CASSRYQEYYEQYF. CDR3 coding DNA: TGTGCCAGTAGTAGATACCAGGAATACTACGAGCAGTACTTC.

CDR3: CASSIYGTGDDEQYF. In DNA, the CDR3 is TGTGCCAGTAGTATATACGGGACAGGGGACGACGAGCAGTACTTC. V gene TRBV19 combines with J gene TRBJ2-7; 10 positions agree with TRBD1. Germline V gene sequence: CDR1 LNHDA, CDR2 SQIVND (reference sequence). Trimming took 2 bases from V and 5 from J; bases not matched to a gene: 6. The CDR3 covers 15 residues.

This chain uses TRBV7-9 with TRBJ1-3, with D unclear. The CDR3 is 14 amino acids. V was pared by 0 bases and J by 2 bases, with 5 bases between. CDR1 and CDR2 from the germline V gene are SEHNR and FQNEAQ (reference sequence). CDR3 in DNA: TGTGCCAGCAGCTTAGCCCTTGCTGGAAACACCATATATTTT. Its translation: CASSLALAGNTIYF. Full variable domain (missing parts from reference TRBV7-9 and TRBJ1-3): DTGVSQNPRHKITKRGQNVTFRCDPISEHNRLYWYRQTLGQGPEFLTYFQNEAQLEKSRLLSDRFSAERPKGSFSTLEIQRTEQGDSAMYLCASSLALAGNTIYFGEGSWLTVV.

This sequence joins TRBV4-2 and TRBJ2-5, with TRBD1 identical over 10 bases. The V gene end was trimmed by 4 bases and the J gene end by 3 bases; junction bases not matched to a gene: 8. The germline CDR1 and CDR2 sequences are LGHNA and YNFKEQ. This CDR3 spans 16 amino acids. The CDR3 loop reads CASSPNFGTGEETQYF. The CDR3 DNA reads TGTGCCAGCAGCCCCAACTTCGGGACAGGGGAAGAGACCCAGTACTTC.

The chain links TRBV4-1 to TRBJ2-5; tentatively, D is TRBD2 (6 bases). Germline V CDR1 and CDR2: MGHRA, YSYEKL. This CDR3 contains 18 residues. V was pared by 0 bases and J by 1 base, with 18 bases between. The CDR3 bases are TGCGCCAGCAGCCAAGAATGGGGAATGTGGGGGGTCCAAGAGACCCAGTACTTC. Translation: CASSQEWGMWGVQETQYF.

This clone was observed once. CDR3 amino acids: CASSLTGTGDGYTF. CDR3 bases: TGTGCCAGCAGCTTAACGGGGACAGGGGATGGCTACACCTTC. The chain couples TRBV7-2 to TRBJ1-2, with 10 bases matching TRBD1. Trimming took 2 bases from V and 6 from J; bases not matched to a gene: 3. There are 14 residues in the CDR3. CDR1 SGHTA and CDR2 FQGNSA come from the germline V gene.

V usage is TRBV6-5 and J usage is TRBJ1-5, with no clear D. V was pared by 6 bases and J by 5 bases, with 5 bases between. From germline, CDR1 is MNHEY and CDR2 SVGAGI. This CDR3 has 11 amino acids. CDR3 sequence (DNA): TGTGCCAGCAGCCGTCATCAGCCCCAGCATTTT. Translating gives CASSRHQPQHF.

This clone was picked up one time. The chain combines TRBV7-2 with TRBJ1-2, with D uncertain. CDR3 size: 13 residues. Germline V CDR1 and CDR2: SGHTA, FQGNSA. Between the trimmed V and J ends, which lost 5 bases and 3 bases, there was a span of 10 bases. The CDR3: CASSLFGDYGYTF. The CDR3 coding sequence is TGTGCCAGCAGCCTATTCGGGGACTATGGCTACACCTTC.

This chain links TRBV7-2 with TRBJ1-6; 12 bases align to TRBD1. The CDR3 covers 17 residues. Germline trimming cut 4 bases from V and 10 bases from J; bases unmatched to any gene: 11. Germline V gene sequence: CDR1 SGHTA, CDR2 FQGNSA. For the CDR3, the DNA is TGTGCCAGCAGCTCCCTGCTGGGGACAGGGGGCGCCTCACCCCTCCACTTT. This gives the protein CASSSLLGTGGASPLHF.

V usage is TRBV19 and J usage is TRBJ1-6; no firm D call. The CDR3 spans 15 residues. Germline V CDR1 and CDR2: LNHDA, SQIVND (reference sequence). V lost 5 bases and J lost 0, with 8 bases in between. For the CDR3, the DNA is TGTGCCAGTAGTCAACAGAGCTCCTATAATTCACCCCTCCACTTT. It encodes CASSQQSSYNSPLHF.

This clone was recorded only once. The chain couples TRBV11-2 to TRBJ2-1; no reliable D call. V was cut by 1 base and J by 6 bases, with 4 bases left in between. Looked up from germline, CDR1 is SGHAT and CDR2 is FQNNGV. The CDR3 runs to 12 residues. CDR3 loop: CASSLVGNEQFF. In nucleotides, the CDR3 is TGTGCCAGCAGCTTAGTCGGCAATGAGCAGTTCTTC.

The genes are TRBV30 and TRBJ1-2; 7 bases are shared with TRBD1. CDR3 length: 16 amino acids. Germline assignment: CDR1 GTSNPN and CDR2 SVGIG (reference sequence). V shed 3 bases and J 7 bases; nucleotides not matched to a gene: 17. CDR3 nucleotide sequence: TGTGCCTGGAGCCTCCTGGCATTAGGGGGCGGTGGTGGCTACACCTTC. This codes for CAWSLLALGGGGGYTF.